The present TCR beta chain was sequenced within a study of CD8+CD57+ T cells in acquired aplastic anemia. Study summary: The study obtained an average of roughly 3 ug of DNA from sorted CD4+ and CD8+ cells.

Overall study findings and caveats: Shared by patients and controls, 25 to 35 CD8+ CDR3s were abundant in patients.

This clonotype was detected many times. Its antigen is not identified. Previously, flow cytometry had revealed CD8+CD57+ cell expansion in the patients chosen for sequencing. The template used for profiling TCR beta VDJ and CDR3 was genomic DNA. TCRdb independently ran MiXCR on the reads; one entry per CDR3 protein. This table holds around 50,000 distinct CDR3 sequences, approximately 52% found once. The junction had 7 bases not matched to a gene; V was cut back by 8 bases and J by 6 bases. The CDR3 is 14 amino acids. The clonotype originates from a human donor with aplastic anemia. The chain is built from TRBV12-3 or TRBV12-4 and TRBJ2-2; 9 bases line up with TRBD1. Sample: sorted CD4+, CD8+, or CD8+CD57+ T cells (not recorded which) from PBMCs. The CDR3 DNA sequence: TGTGCCAGCGGCCTAGGGACAGGGTCCGGGGAGCTGTTTTTT. It is translated as CASGLGTGSGELFF.